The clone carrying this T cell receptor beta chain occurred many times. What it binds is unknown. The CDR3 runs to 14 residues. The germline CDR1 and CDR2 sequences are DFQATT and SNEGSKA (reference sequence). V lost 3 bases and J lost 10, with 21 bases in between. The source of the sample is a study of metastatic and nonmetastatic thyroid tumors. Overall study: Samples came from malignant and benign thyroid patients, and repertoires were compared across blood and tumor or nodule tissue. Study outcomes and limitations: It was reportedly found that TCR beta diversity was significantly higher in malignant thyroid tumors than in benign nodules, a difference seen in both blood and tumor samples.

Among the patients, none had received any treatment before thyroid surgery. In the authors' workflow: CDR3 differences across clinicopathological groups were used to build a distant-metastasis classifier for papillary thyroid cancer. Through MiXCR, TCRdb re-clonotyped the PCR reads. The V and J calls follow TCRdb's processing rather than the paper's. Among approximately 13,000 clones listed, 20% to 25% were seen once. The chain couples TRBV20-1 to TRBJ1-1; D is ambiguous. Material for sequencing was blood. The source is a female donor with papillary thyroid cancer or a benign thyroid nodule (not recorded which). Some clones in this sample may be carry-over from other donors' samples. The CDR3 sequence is CSARETLGRGVAFF. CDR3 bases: TGCAGTGCTAGGGAGACGTTGGGCCGGGGTGTAGCTTTCTTT.